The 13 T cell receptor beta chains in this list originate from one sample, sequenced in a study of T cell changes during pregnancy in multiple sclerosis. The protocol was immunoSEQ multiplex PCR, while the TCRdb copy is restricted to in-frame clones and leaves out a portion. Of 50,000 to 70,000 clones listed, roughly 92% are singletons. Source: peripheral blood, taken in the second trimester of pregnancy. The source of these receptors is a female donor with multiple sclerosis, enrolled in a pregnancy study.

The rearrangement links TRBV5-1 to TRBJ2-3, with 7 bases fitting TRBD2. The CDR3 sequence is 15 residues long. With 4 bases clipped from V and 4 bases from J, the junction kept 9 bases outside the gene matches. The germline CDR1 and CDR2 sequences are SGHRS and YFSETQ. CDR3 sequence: CASSPSGNPADTQYF. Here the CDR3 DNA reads TGCGCCAGCAGCCCAAGCGGGAACCCCGCAGATACGCAGTATTTT. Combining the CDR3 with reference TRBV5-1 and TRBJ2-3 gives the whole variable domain KAGVTQTPRYLIKTRGQQVTLSCSPISGHRSVSWYQQTPGQGLQFLFEYFSETQRNKGNFPGRFSGRQFSNSRSEMNVSTLELGDSALYLCASSPSGNPADTQYFGPGTRLTVL.

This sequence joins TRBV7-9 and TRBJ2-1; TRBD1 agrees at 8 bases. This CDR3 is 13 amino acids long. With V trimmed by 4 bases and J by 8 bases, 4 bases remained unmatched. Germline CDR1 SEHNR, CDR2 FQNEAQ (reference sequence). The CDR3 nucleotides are TGTGCCAGCAGCTCGACCAGGGGGCATGAGCAGTTCTTC. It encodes CASSSTRGHEQFF.

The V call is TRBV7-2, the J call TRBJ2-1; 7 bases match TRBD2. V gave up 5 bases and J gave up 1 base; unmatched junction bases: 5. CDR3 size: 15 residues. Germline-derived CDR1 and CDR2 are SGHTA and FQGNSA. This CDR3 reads CASSGWGGSYNEQFF. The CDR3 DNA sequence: TGTGCCAGCAGCGGGTGGGGGGGTTCCTACAATGAGCAGTTCTTC.

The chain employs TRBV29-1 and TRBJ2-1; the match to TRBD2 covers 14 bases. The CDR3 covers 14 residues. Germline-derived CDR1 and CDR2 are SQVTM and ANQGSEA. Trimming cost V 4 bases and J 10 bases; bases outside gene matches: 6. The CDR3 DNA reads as TGCAGCGTTGTGGGACTAGCGGGAGAAGGGGAGCAGTTCTTC. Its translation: CSVVGLAGEGEQFF.

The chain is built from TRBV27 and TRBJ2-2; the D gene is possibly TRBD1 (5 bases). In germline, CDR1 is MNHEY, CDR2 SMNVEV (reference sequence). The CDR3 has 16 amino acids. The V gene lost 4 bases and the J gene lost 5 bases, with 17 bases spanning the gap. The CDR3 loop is CASSSHGAGQTGELFF. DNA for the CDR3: TGTGCCAGCAGTTCCCATGGGGCAGGGCAAACCGGGGAGCTGTTTTTT.

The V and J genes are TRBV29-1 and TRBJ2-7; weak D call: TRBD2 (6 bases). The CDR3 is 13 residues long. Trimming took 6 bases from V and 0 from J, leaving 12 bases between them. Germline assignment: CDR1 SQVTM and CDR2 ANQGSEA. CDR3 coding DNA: TGCAGCGTGATAGCGGAGAGCTCCTACGAGCAGTACTTC. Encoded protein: CSVIAESSYEQYF.

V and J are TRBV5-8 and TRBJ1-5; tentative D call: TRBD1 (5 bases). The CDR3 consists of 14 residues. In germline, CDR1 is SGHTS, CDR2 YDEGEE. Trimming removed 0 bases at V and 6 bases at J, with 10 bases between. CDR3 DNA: TGTGCCAGCAGCTTGGGGCAGGGCAGTCAGCCCCAGCATTTT. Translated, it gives CASSLGQGSQPQHF.

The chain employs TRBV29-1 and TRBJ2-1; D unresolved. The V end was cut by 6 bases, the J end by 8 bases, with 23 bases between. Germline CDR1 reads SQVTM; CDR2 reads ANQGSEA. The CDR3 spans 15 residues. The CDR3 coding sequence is TGCAGCGTACTTTACCCCGACTTCCTCACCTATGAGCAGTTCTTC. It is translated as CSVLYPDFLTYEQFF.

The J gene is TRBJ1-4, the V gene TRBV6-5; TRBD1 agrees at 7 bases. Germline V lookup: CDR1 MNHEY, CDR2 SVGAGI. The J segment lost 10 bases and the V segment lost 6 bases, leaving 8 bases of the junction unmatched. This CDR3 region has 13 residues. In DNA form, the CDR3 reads TGTGCCAGCAGAATAACGCAGGGGGGAAAACTGTTTTTT. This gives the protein CASRITQGGKLFF.

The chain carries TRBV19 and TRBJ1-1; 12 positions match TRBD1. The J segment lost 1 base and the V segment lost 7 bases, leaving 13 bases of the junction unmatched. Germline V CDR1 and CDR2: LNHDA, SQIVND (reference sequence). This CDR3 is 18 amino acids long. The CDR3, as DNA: TGTGCCAGTATCCCTATACCGGGACAGGGGGCAGGGAACACTGAAGCTTTCTTT. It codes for CASIPIPGQGAGNTEAFF.

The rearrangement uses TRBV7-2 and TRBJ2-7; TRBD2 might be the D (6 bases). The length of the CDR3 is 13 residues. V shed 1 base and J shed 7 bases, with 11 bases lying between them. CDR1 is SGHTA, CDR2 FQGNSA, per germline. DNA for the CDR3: TGTGCCAGCAGCTTAGATTCGGCGGGGGAGCAGTACTTC. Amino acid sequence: CASSLDSAGEQYF.

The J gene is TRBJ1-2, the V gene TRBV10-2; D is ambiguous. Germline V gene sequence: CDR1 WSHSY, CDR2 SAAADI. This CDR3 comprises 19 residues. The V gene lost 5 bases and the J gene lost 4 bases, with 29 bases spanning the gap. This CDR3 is CASSRDLGFLSETSYGYTF. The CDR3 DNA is TGCGCCAGCAGTCGGGATCTGGGCTTTCTTAGCGAAACCTCCTATGGCTACACCTTC.

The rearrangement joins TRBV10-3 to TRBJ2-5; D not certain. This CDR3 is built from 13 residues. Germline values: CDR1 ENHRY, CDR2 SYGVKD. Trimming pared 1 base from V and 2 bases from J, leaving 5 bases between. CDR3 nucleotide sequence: TGTGCCATCAGTGAGTATCAGCAAGAGACCCAGTACTTC. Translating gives CAISEYQQETQYF.